The T cell receptor beta chain under discussion was sequenced for a study of blood T cell repertoires in COVID-19. Study details: Sites across the United States, Italy and Spain contributed samples from acute and convalescent COVID-19. T cells, B-cell-depleted T cells, or PBMCs provided the cDNA or gDNA that served as material.

The CDR3 consists of 14 residues. Germline CDR1 and CDR2: MDHEN and SYDVKM. V lost 3 bases to trimming and J lost 0 bases, with 8 bases between them. This clone was recorded only once. In the source study's methods: For nucleated cells, counts were estimated from reference gene primer amplification. Assay used: immunoSEQ multiplex PCR; TCRdb lists only in-frame clones, some missing. From that table come the V and J calls and clone size; the DNA was used to work out D and trimming. This sample has hundreds of thousands of clones; around 84% occur once, and the top ten carry 15% to 20%. Sequencing was carried out using peripheral blood. The rearrangement joins TRBV28 to TRBJ1-2; no clear D gene. The sequence came from a woman older than 75 with active or convalescent COVID-19. CDR3 in DNA: TGTGCCAGCAGTTTGGTACTCACTAACTATGGCTACACCTTC. It yields the protein CASSLVLTNYGYTF.